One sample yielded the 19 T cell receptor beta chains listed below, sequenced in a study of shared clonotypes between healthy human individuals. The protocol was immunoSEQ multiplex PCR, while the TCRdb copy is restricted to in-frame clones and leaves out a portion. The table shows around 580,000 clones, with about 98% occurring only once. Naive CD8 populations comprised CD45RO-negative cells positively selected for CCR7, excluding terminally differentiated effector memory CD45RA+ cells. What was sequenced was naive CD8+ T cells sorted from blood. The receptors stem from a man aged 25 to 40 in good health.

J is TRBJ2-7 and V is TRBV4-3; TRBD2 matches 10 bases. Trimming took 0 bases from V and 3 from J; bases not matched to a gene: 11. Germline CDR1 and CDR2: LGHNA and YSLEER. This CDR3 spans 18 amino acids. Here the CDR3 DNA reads TGCGCCAGCAGCCAAGAGGTACTAGCGGGATCGGGGTTCTACGAGCAGTACTTC. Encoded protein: CASSQEVLAGSGFYEQYF.

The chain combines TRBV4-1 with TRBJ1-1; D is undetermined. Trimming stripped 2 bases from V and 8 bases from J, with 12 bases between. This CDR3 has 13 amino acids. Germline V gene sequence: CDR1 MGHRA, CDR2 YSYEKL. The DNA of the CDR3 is TGCGCCAGCAGCCAAAGGGAGGGCTGGGAAGCTTTCTTT. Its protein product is CASSQREGWEAFF.

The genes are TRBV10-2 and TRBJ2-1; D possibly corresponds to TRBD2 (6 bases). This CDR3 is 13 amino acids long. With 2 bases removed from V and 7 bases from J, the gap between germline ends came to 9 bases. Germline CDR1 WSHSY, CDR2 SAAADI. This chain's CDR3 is CASSEGAGNEQFF. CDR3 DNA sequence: TGCGCCAGCAGTGAGGGTGCGGGAAATGAGCAGTTCTTC.

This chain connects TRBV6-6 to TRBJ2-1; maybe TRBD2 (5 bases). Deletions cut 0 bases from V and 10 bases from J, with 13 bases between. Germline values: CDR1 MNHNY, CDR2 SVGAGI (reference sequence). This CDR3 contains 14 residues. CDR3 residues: CASSYSTGKGEQFF. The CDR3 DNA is TGTGCCAGCAGTTACTCGACGGGAAAAGGCGAGCAGTTCTTC.

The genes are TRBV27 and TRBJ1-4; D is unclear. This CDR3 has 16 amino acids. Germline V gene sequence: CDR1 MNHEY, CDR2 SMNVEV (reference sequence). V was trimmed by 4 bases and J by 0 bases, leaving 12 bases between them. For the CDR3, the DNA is TGTGCCAGCAGTTCGTATTCAGGAGCAACTAATGAAAAACTGTTTTTT. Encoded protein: CASSSYSGATNEKLFF.

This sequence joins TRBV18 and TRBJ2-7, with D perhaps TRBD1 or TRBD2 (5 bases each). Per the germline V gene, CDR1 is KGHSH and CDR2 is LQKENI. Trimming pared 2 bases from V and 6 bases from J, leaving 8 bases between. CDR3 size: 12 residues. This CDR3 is CASSPSGAEQYF. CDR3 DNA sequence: TGTGCCAGCTCACCATCCGGGGCCGAGCAGTACTTC.

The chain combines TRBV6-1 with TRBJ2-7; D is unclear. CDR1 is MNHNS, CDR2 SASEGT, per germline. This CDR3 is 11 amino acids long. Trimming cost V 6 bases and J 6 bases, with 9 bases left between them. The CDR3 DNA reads TGTGCCAGCAGAGCTAAGAGCGAGCAGTACTTC. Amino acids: CASRAKSEQYF.

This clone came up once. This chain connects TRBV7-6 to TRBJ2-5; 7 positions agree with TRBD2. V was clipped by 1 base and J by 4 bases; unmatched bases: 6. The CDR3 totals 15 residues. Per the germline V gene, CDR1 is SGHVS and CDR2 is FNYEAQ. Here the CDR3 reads CASSLELASGETQYF. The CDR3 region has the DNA TGTGCCAGCAGCTTAGAGTTGGCTAGCGGAGAGACCCAGTACTTC. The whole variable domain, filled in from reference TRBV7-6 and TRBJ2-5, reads GAGVSQSPRYKVTKRGQDVALRCDPISGHVSLYWYRQALGQGPEFLTYFNYEAQQDKSGLPNDRFSAERPEGSISTLTIQRTEQRDSAMYRCASSLELASGETQYFGPGTRLLVL.

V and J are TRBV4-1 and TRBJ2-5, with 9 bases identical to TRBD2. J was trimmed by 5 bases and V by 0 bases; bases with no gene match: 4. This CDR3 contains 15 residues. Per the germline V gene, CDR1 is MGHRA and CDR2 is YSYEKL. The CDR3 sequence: CASSQEPSGIETQYF. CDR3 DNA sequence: TGCGCCAGCAGCCAAGAGCCTAGCGGGATTGAGACCCAGTACTTC.

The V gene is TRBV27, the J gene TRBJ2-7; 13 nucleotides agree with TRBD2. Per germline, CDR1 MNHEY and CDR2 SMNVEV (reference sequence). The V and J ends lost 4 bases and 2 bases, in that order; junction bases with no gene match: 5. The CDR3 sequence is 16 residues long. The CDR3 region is CASSSLGLAGAYEQYF. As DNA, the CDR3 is TGTGCCAGCAGTTCCCTCGGACTAGCGGGAGCCTACGAGCAGTACTTC.

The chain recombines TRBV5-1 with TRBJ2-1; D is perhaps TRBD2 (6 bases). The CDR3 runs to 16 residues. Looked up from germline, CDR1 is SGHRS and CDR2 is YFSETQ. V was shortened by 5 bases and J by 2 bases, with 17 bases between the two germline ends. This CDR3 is CASSLGLGGTYNEQFF. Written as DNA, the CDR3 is TGCGCCAGCAGTTTAGGTTTGGGAGGAACCTACAATGAGCAGTTCTTC.

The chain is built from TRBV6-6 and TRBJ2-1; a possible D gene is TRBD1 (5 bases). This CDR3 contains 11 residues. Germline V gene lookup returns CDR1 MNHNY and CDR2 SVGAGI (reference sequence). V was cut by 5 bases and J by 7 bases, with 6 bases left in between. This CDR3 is CASSDSNEQFF. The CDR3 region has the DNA TGTGCCAGCAGTGACAGTAATGAGCAGTTCTTC.

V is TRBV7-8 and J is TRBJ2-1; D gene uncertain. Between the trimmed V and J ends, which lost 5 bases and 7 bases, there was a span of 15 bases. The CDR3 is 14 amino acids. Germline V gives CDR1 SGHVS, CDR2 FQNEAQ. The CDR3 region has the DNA TGTGCCAGCAGCCCTAGAACCGATAGGAATGAGCAGTTCTTC. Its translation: CASSPRTDRNEQFF.

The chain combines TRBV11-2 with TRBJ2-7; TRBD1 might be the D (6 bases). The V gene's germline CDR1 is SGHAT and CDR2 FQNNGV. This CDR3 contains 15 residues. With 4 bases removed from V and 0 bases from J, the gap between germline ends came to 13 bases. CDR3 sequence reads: CASSSFRDNSYEQYF. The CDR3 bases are TGTGCCAGCAGCTCTTTCCGGGACAACTCCTACGAGCAGTACTTC.

In DNA form, the CDR3 reads TGTGCCAGCAGTCCGAGAGACGGTTACAATGAGCAGTTCTTC. This gives the protein CASSPRDGYNEQFF. The chain joins TRBV27 to TRBJ2-1; D remains ambiguous. The CDR3 has 14 residues. CDR1 and CDR2 from the germline V gene are MNHEY and SMNVEV (reference sequence). The ends were cut back, 5 bases at V and 4 bases at J, with 12 bases in the middle.

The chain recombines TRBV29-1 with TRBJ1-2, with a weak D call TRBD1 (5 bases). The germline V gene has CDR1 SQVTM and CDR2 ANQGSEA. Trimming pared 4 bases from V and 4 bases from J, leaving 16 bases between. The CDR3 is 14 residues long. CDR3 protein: CSVGRDRGIYGYTF. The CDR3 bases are TGCAGCGTTGGCCGGGACCGAGGAATCTATGGCTACACCTTC.

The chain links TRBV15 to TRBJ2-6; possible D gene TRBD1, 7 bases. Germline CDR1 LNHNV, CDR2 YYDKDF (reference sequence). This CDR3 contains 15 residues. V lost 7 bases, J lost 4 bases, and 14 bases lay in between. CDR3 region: CATMEGAPGANVLTF. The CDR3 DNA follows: TGTGCCACCATGGAGGGGGCGCCCGGGGCCAACGTCCTGACTTTC.

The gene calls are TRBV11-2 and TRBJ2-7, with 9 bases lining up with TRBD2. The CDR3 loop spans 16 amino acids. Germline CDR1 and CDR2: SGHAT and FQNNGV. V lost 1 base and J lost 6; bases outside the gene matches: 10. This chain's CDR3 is CASSLVAGAPAREQYF. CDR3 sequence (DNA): TGTGCCAGCAGCTTAGTAGCGGGAGCCCCTGCCCGCGAGCAGTACTTC. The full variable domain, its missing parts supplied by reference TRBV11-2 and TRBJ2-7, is EAGVAQSPRYKIIEKRQSVAFWCNPISGHATLYWYQQILGQGPKLLIQFQNNGVVDDSQLPKDRFSAERLKGVDSTLKIQPAKLEDSAVYLCASSLVAGAPAREQYFGPGTRLTVT.

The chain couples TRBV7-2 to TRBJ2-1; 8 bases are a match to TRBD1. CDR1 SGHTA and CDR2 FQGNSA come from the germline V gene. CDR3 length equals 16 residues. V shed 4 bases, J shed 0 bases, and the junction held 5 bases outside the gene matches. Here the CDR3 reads CASSSLTGASYNEQFF. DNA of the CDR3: TGTGCCAGCAGCTCCTTGACAGGGGCCTCCTACAATGAGCAGTTCTTC.